The T cell receptor (beta chain) under discussion was sequenced for a study of shared clonotypes between healthy human individuals. Study summary: Donors had three CD4 naive, three CD4 memory, two CD8 naive and one CD8 memory plate apiece.

Study processing details: Junction-only immunoSEQ data arrived without quality scores, meaning filtering differed. Sequencing used immunoSEQ multiplex PCR; TCRdb keeps in-frame clones, though not all of them. Clonal size and the V and J genes are those of that table, whereas D and trimming came from the DNA. The sample holds about 2.3 million clones; 85% to 95% are singletons and the top ten take approximately 0.41%. In this sample, this clone turned up once. Its antigen remains unknown. Study-wide findings and caveats: Naive subsets tended to show greater estimated richness than memory subsets.

The clonotype originates from a man younger than 30 in good health. Some clones in this sample may be carry-over from other donors' samples. The sequencing input was naive CD4+ T cells from PBMCs. Noted subset: CD45RA+ positively selected.

DNA for the CDR3: TGTGCCAGCAGCTCTCGAGGGCGGAACAATGAGCAGTTCTTC. This gives the protein CASSSRGRNNEQFF. This rearrangement joins TRBV5-4 to TRBJ2-1; the D gene is possibly TRBD2 (5 bases). The germline V gene encodes CDR1 SGHNT and CDR2 YYREEE (reference sequence). This CDR3 contains 14 residues. V shed 3 bases and J shed 5 bases, with 12 bases lying between them.